Listed below are T cell receptor beta chains from one sample, sequenced in a study of T-cell memory formation after mild COVID-19. TCRdb called the 5' RACE reads again in MiXCR, with one record for every CDR3 protein. The sample contains around 200,000 distinct CDR3 sequences, more than 9% of which appear only once. Sequencing was carried out using PBMCs or a T cell subset sorted from them (not recorded which). These receptors originate from a man between 18 and 29 years old who had mild COVID-19 (a few samples of this study predate the infection). Cell type and time point are not known. CDR3s include the opening cysteine and the closing phenylalanine or tryptophan. The order of the fields is clone size, D gene, J gene, V gene, CDR3 length, CDR3 DNA, CDR3 protein. The D gene is left open where the match is weak. Expanded clones are given a class, and other clones once, few, many or no size at all.

>NA|NA|TRBJ2-5|TRBV20-1|12
TGCAGTGCTCCGGGCAGGGATAAGACCCAGTACTTC
CSAPGRDKTQYF
>few|NA|TRBJ1-6|TRBV29-1|14
TGCAGCGTTGAAGTGTCAGGGAGGGGTTCACCCCTCCACTTT
CSVEVSGRGSPLHF
>many|NA|TRBJ1-5|TRBV3-1|13
TGTGCCAGCAGCCAAGGGGGCAATCAGCCCCAGCATTTT
CASSQGGNQPQHF
>NA|NA|TRBJ1-5|TRBV9|14
TGTGCCAGCAGCGTAGACGGTAGCAATCAGCCCCAGCATTTT
CASSVDGSNQPQHF
>NA|NA|TRBJ2-2|TRBV7-3|15
TGTGCCAGCAGCCCCCTGGGGACTGTTACCGGGGAGCTGTTTTTT
CASSPLGTVTGELFF
>many|NA|TRBJ2-5|TRBV5-1|13
TGCGCCAGTAATGCAGGGAACCAAGAGACCCAGTACTTC
CASNAGNQETQYF
>many|TRBD2|TRBJ2-5|TRBV7-2|17
TGTGCCAGCAGCTTTGCCCTTCTAGCGGGGGCCCGACGGACCCAGTACTTC
CASSFALLAGARRTQYF
>many|NA|TRBJ2-5|TRBV20-1|12
TGCAGTGCTAGCGCGGTGGGGGAGACCCAGTACTTC
CSASAVGETQYF
>many|NA|TRBJ2-1|TRBV7-2|12
TGTGCCGGATCCGGGCCCCAGGCCGAGCAGTTCTTC
CAGSGPQAEQFF
>NA|NA|TRBJ2-3|TRBV27|18
TGTGCCAGCAGTTTATGGTCAGGAACAGTCCCCAGCACAGATACGCAGTATTTT
CASSLWSGTVPSTDTQYF
>NA|NA|TRBJ1-4|TRBV12-3/TRBV12-4|13
TGTGCCAGCAGTTTCCGGAGGGGAAGTGGACTGTTTTTT
CASSFRRGSGLFF
>NA|NA|TRBJ2-5|TRBV7-3|15
TGTGCCAGCAGCCTACAGCCGGGGTTCCAAGAGACCCAGTACTTC
CASSLQPGFQETQYF
>few|NA|TRBJ1-6|TRBV20-1|13
TGCAGTGCTAGGGGGGGAGCGAGTTCACCCCTCCACTTT
CSARGGASSPLHF
>few|NA|TRBJ1-2|TRBV1|13
TGCACCAGCAGCCACACAGGGTCCCATGGCTACACCTTC
CTSSHTGSHGYTF
>few|NA|TRBJ1-6|TRBV4-2|17
TGTGCCAGCAGCCAAGATCGACTTGCAGGGGCAGGGTCACCCCTCCACTTT
CASSQDRLAGAGSPLHF
>NA|NA|TRBJ1-6|TRBV4-3|18
TGCGCCAGCAGCCAAGGCTCACAGGGTAATCCCTATAATTCACCCCTCCACTTT
CASSQGSQGNPYNSPLHF
>NA|NA|TRBJ1-1|TRBV12-3/TRBV12-4|13
TGTGCCAGCAGTCGTCAGACTGGGACTGAAGCTTTCTTT
CASSRQTGTEAFF
>NA|TRBD2|TRBJ2-2|TRBV5-1|15
TGCGCCAGCAGCTCTAGCGGGGGGAACACCGGGGAGCTGTTTTTT
CASSSSGGNTGELFF
>NA|NA|TRBJ1-1|TRBV25-1|13
TGTGCCAGCAGTGCACCCAGGGACCTTGAAGCTTTCTTT
CASSAPRDLEAFF
>NA|NA|TRBJ2-2|TRBV28|14
TGTGCCAGCAGGGGCAGGGAAATGACCGGGGAGCTGTTTTTT
CASRGREMTGELFF
>NA|NA|TRBJ1-4|TRBV5-1|16
TGCGCCAGCAGCTTGGGGACAGCCCATAGGAATGAAAAACTGTTTTTT
CASSLGTAHRNEKLFF
>NA|NA|TRBJ2-3|TRBV7-9|15
TGTGCCAGCAGACCGGGATCGACTAGCACAGATACGCAGTATTTT
CASRPGSTSTDTQYF
>NA|TRBD1|TRBJ2-7|TRBV5-1|16
TGCGCCAGCAGCTTGGGGGTGGGACAGGTCTCCTACGAGCAGTACTTC
CASSLGVGQVSYEQYF
>few|NA|TRBJ2-4|TRBV20-1|13
TGCAGTGGGGGGGTAGACAGCAAAAACATTCAGTACTTC
CSGGVDSKNIQYF
>NA|TRBD1|TRBJ2-2|TRBV6-1|14
TGTGCCACCAACGACAGGGGGCAAACCGGGGAGCTGTTTTTT
CATNDRGQTGELFF
>NA|NA|TRBJ1-1|TRBV7-9|16
TGTGCCAGCATTGGGGGCGCTTGGTGGGGAGGAACTGAAGCTTTCTTT
CASIGGAWWGGTEAFF
>NA|NA|TRBJ2-5|TRBV4-3|17
TGCGCCAGCAGCCAAGAACGCCGGGCCGCGGGACAAGAGACCCAGTACTTC
CASSQERRAAGQETQYF
>NA|TRBD2|TRBJ2-3|TRBV4-3|17
TGCGCCAGCAGCCAAGAGTTAAGTAGCGGGGGGCGAGGGACGCAGTATTTT
CASSQELSSGGRGTQYF
>NA|NA|TRBJ2-1|TRBV7-8|16
TGTGCCAGCAGCTTAACCCTTTCGGGGGCCTACAATGAGCAGTTCTTC
CASSLTLSGAYNEQFF
>NA|NA|TRBJ2-3|TRBV25-1|17
TGTGCCAGCAGCCCCGGGACTCATATGGGGTTTGGTGATACGCAGTATTTT
CASSPGTHMGFGDTQYF
>NA|NA|TRBJ1-1|TRBV10-1|13
TGCGCCAGCAGTGAGTCGCGGCACGCAGGCGGTTTCTTT
CASSESRHAGGFF
>NA|TRBD2|TRBJ2-7|TRBV6-5|16
TGTGCCAGCAGCCAAACTAGCGGGGGGCTCTCCTACGAGCAGTACTTC
CASSQTSGGLSYEQYF
>NA|NA|TRBJ1-2|TRBV4-3|16
TGCGCCAGCAGCCAAGATGTTCCAGGAGGGAACTATGGCTACACCTTC
CASSQDVPGGNYGYTF
>NA|NA|TRBJ1-2|TRBV29-1|12
TGCAGCGTTTCGACAGCTAACTATGGCTACACCTTC
CSVSTANYGYTF
>many|NA|TRBJ2-3|TRBV5-1|13
TGCGCCAGCAGCTGGGAGGGGGCAGATACGCAGTATTTT
CASSWEGADTQYF
>few|NA|TRBJ2-2|TRBV6-6|12
TGTGCCAGCAGGTCCAGGGCCGGGGAGCTGTTTTTT
CASRSRAGELFF
>NA|TRBD1|TRBJ2-1|TRBV5-6|16
TGTGCCAGCAGCTACGGACAGGGAAGGTCCTACAATGAGCAGTTCTTC
CASSYGQGRSYNEQFF
>few|NA|TRBJ2-2|TRBV7-6|11
TGTGCCAGCCAGGGGATCGGGGAGCTGTTTTTT
CASQGIGELFF
>NA|NA|TRBJ2-3|TRBV7-2|13
TGTGCCAGCAGCCCCGGGCTATCAGATACGCAGTATTTT
CASSPGLSDTQYF
>NA|TRBD2|TRBJ2-1|TRBV9|17
TGTGCCAGCGGACCACGCCAGGGGACTAGCGGGGACAATGAGCAGTTCTTC
CASGPRQGTSGDNEQFF
>few|NA|TRBJ1-1|TRBV28|14
TGTGCCAGTCTCCCCCAGGCCTTCAACACTGAAGCTTTCTTT
CASLPQAFNTEAFF
>NA|TRBD1|TRBJ1-3|TRBV28|18
TGTGCCAGCAGTCCGTCGGGGCAGGGGGCGAATATCGGAAACACCATATATTTT
CASSPSGQGANIGNTIYF
>NA|NA|TRBJ2-5|TRBV2|14
TGTGCCAGCAGGGGGGGCAGGGACCAAGAGACCCAGTACTTC
CASRGGRDQETQYF
>few|NA|TRBJ1-5|TRBV30|12
TGTGCCTGGAGTCCGGATTTCGGGCCCCAGCATTTT
CAWSPDFGPQHF